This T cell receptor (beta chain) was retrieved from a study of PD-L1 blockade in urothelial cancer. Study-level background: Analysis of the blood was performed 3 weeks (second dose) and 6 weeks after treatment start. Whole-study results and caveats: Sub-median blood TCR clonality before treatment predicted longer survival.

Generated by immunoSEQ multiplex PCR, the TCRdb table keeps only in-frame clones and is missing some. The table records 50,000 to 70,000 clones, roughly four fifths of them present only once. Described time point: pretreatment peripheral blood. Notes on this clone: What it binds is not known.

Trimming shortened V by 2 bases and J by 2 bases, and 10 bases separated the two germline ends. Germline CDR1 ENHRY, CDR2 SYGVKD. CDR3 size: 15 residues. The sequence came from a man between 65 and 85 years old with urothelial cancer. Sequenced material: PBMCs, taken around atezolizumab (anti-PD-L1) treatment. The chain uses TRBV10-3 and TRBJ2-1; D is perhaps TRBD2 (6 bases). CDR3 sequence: CAISETGGAYNEQFF. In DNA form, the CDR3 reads TGTGCCATCAGTGAGACCGGCGGGGCCTACAATGAGCAGTTCTTC.